This T cell receptor beta chain comes out of a study of PD-1 blockade in classical Hodgkin lymphoma. Overall study results and limits: As was reported, newly diagnosed patients showed lower baseline TCR diversity than healthy donors did. The repertoire differences lack a defined cause, possibly disease activity or prior therapy.

The time point is: cycle 4 day 1 (C4D1), after less than 7 weeks of nivolumab. Autologous stem cell transplantation was followed by relapse in every patient, and brentuximab vedotin exposure varied. Concerning this clone itself: The antigen remains undetermined.

V gave up 10 bases and J gave up 1 base; unmatched junction bases: 1. Germline CDR1 MNHNY, CDR2 SVGAGI (reference sequence). The CDR3 runs to 13 residues. Method: immunoSEQ multiplex PCR; TCRdb's copy keeps in-frame clones and lacks some. The sample consists of tens of thousands of clones, about 77% of them appearing once. The TCR originated in a human donor with classical Hodgkin lymphoma. The source was peripheral blood mononuclear cells (PBMCs), collected before the fourth cycle of nivolumab. The chain employs TRBV6-6 and TRBJ2-6; TRBD2 matches 7 bases. The CDR3 loop reads CAIGGSGANVLTF. CDR3 nucleotide sequence: TGTGCCATCGGGGGGTCTGGGGCCAACGTCCTGACTTTC.